These 32 T cell receptor beta chains were sequenced from one sample in a study of blood T cell repertoires in COVID-19. Generated by immunoSEQ multiplex PCR, the TCRdb table keeps only in-frame clones and is missing some. Among 200,000 to 250,000 clones listed, approximately 78% were seen once. Sequenced sample: peripheral blood. The source of these receptors is a woman aged 40 to 49 with acute or convalescent COVID-19.

The chain uses TRBV2 and TRBJ2-6, with unresolved D. The CDR3 has 16 residues. The ends were cut back, 6 bases at V and 0 bases at J, with 12 bases in the middle. Germline values: CDR1 SNHLY, CDR2 FYNNEI. The chain's CDR3 is CASRVLGFSGANVLTF. CDR3 bases: TGTGCCAGCAGAGTGTTGGGCTTCTCTGGGGCCAACGTCCTGACTTTC.

The chain links TRBV27 to TRBJ2-1; D gene uncertain. This CDR3 has 14 amino acids. The germline gives CDR1 MNHEY, CDR2 SMNVEV (reference sequence). Trimming took 10 bases from V and 5 from J, leaving 18 bases between them. CDR3 protein: CATQEFAYNNEQFF. The CDR3 DNA follows: TGTGCCACCCAGGAATTCGCCTATAACAATGAGCAGTTCTTC.

This sequence joins TRBV11-1 and TRBJ2-1; possible D gene TRBD2, 5 bases. The CDR3 sequence is 15 residues long. Germline CDR1 SGHAT, CDR2 FQDESV (reference sequence). V was clipped by 5 bases and J by 0 bases, with 11 bases between them. In DNA, the CDR3 is TGTGCCAGCAGCCCTCGACTATCCTCCTACAATGAGCAGTTCTTC. Protein product: CASSPRLSSYNEQFF.

This chain uses TRBV5-1 with TRBJ1-4; TRBD1 agrees at 9 bases. CDR1 is SGHRS, CDR2 YFSETQ, per germline. The CDR3 spans 14 residues. V dropped 2 bases and J dropped 7; count of bases not matched to a gene: 3. The CDR3 nucleotides read TGCGCCAGCAGCTTTAGACAGGGGGGTGAAAAACTGTTTTTT. Translated: CASSFRQGGEKLFF.

V usage is TRBV10-3 and J usage is TRBJ2-2, with 7 bases aligning to TRBD1. Germline V CDR1 and CDR2: ENHRY, SYGVKD. J was trimmed by 1 base and V by 6 bases; bases with no gene match: 5. The CDR3 loop spans 15 amino acids. The CDR3 DNA follows: TGTGCCATCAGCTCCGGACAGGAGAACACCGGGGAGCTGTTTTTT. It yields the protein CAISSGQENTGELFF.

This chain connects TRBV5-1 to TRBJ2-5; a possible D gene is TRBD1 (6 bases). Germline V gives CDR1 SGHRS, CDR2 YFSETQ. Trimming removed 2 bases at V and 5 bases at J, with 13 bases between. There are 14 residues in the CDR3. The CDR3 sequence is CASSFGGSEETQYF. CDR3 in DNA: TGCGCCAGCAGCTTTGGGGGCTCGGAGGAGACCCAGTACTTC. Together with reference TRBV5-1 and TRBJ2-5, the CDR3 gives the full variable domain: KAGVTQTPRYLIKTRGQQVTLSCSPISGHRSVSWYQQTPGQGLQFLFEYFSETQRNKGNFPGRFSGRQFSNSRSEMNVSTLELGDSALYLCASSFGGSEETQYFGPGTRLLVL.

The rearrangement joins TRBV27 to TRBJ1-4; 8 positions agree with TRBD1. Germline CDR1 is MNHEY and CDR2 is SMNVEV (reference sequence). The CDR3 runs 17 residues. Unmatched junction bases numbered 12, after V lost 3 bases and J lost 6 bases. The CDR3 protein is CASSLAYRGVGDEKLFF. The CDR3 nucleotides read TGTGCCAGCAGTTTGGCCTACAGGGGGGTCGGTGATGAAAAACTGTTTTTT.

This chain uses TRBV23-1 with TRBJ1-1, with a weak D call TRBD1 (6 bases). TRBV23-1 is filed as an ORF, its function uncertain. The CDR3 runs to 14 residues. V was trimmed by 3 bases and J by 3 bases, leaving 11 bases between them. The CDR3 coding sequence is TGCGCCAGCAGTCACCAGACAGGAGACACTGAAGCTTTCTTT. Protein sequence: CASSHQTGDTEAFF.

The chain has TRBV14 and TRBJ2-7; 9 nucleotides align to TRBD2. CDR3 size: 13 residues. The V and J ends lost 7 bases and 9 bases, in that order; junction bases with no gene match: 10. Germline CDR1 is SGHDN and CDR2 is FVKESK. This CDR3 is CASTLEASGTQYF. In DNA form, the CDR3 reads TGTGCCAGCACGCTCGAGGCTAGCGGGACGCAGTACTTC.

The gene calls are TRBV6-5 and TRBJ2-7; D is possibly TRBD2 (6 bases). Trimming shortened V by 6 bases and J by 3 bases, and 15 bases separated the two germline ends. The CDR3 is 14 amino acids. Per germline, CDR1 MNHEY and CDR2 SVGAGI. The CDR3 nucleotides read TGTGCCAGCAGCGCGTTTGGGGGGAGCTACGAGCAGTACTTC. Protein product: CASSAFGGSYEQYF.

Notes on this clone: Other DNA sequences from this sample encode an identical CDR3 as well. The rearrangement joins TRBV2 to TRBJ2-1; no clear D. Germline V gives CDR1 SNHLY, CDR2 FYNNEI. CDR3 length equals 13 residues. Trimming left V 4 bases short and J 3 bases short, with 7 bases between. CDR3 loop: CASSAGNYNEQFF. The CDR3 region has the DNA TGTGCCAGCAGTGCAGGTAACTACAATGAGCAGTTCTTC.

The chain employs TRBV19 and TRBJ2-3, with a possible D match to TRBD2 (6 bases). The germline V gene has CDR1 LNHDA and CDR2 SQIVND (reference sequence). The CDR3 spans 15 residues. The V and J ends lost 2 bases and 6 bases respectively, with 15 bases between them. The CDR3: CASSISGTPLDTQYF. The DNA for the CDR3 is TGTGCCAGTAGTATATCCGGGACTCCCCTGGATACGCAGTATTTT.

This sequence joins TRBV3-1 (or the pseudogene TRBV3-2) and TRBJ2-5, with TRBD2 matching 9 bases. Trimming removed 0 bases from V and 1 base from J; junction bases left unmatched: 6. From germline, CDR1 is LGHDT and CDR2 YNNKEL (reference sequence). The CDR3 totals 17 residues. CDR3 sequence: CASSQDRKLAGQETQYF. DNA for the CDR3: TGTGCCAGCAGCCAAGATCGAAAACTAGCGGGCCAAGAGACCCAGTACTTC.

This clone was counted a single time. This chain connects TRBV18 to TRBJ2-3, with 7 bases that match TRBD1. The trim removed 3 bases at V and 0 bases at J, leaving 18 bases unmatched. Germline V gives CDR1 KGHSH, CDR2 LQKENI. The CDR3 contains 20 residues. The CDR3 is CASSPSTDRDLTSSTDTQYF. CDR3 nucleotide sequence: TGTGCCAGCTCACCCTCTACCGACAGGGATCTTACCTCTAGCACAGATACGCAGTATTTT. Full variable domain (remainder filled in from reference TRBV18 and TRBJ2-3): NAGVMQNPRHLVRRRGQEARLRCSPMKGHSHVYWYRQLPEEGLKFMVYLQKENIIDESGMPKERFSAEFPKEGPSILRIQQVVRGDSAAYFCASSPSTDRDLTSSTDTQYFGPGTRLTVL.

The chain carries TRBV16 and TRBJ2-7, with 8 bases that match TRBD1. The CDR3 contains 15 residues. V was clipped by 2 bases and J by 2 bases; unmatched bases: 5. Germline CDR1 KGHSY, CDR2 FQNENV. The CDR3, as DNA: TGTGCCAGCAGCCAAAGTTGGACAGGGACCTACGAGCAGTACTTC. Amino acids: CASSQSWTGTYEQYF. Full variable domain (missing parts from reference TRBV16 and TRBJ2-7): GEEVAQTPKHLVRGEGQKAKLYCAPIKGHSYVFWYQQVLKNEFKFLISFQNENVFDETGMPKERFSAKCLPNSPCSLEIQATKLEDSAVYFCASSQSWTGTYEQYFGPGTRLTVT.

V usage is TRBV30 and J usage is TRBJ1-2; a weak D match, TRBD1 (6 bases). Trimming stripped 3 bases from V and 2 bases from J, with 13 bases between. The CDR3 has 14 amino acids. Germline values: CDR1 GTSNPN, CDR2 SVGIG (reference sequence). CDR3 bases: TGTGCCTGGAGGGAGGACAGCCGAAACTATGGCTACACCTTC. Protein sequence: CAWREDSRNYGYTF. Full variable domain (remainder filled in from reference TRBV30 and TRBJ1-2): SQTIHQWPATLVQPVGSPLSLECTVEGTSNPNLYWYRQAAGRGLQLLFYSVGIGQISSEVPQNLSASRPQDRQFILSSKKLLLSDSGFYLCAWREDSRNYGYTFGSGTRLTVV.

The rearrangement links TRBV7-9 to TRBJ2-1; tentatively, D is TRBD2 (5 bases). V lost 5 bases, J lost 0 bases, and 14 bases lay in between. The V gene's germline CDR1 is SEHNR and CDR2 FQNEAQ (reference sequence). The CDR3 consists of 16 residues. CDR3 in amino acids: CASSALRGVSYNEQFF. CDR3 coding DNA: TGTGCCAGCAGCGCTTTACGGGGTGTCTCCTACAATGAGCAGTTCTTC.

The gene calls are TRBV11-3 and TRBJ2-1; 9 bases fit TRBD1. The germline V gene has CDR1 SGHNT and CDR2 YENEEA. This CDR3 is 15 amino acids long. V was clipped by 5 bases and J by 5 bases; unmatched bases: 7. CDR3 residues: CASSKGQGGDNEQFF. The CDR3 DNA follows: TGTGCCAGCAGCAAGGGACAGGGTGGAGACAATGAGCAGTTCTTC.

The V call is TRBV3-1 (or the pseudogene TRBV3-2), the J call TRBJ2-5, with 10 bases matching TRBD1. V lost 2 bases and J lost 5; bases outside the gene matches: 11. CDR1 LGHDT and CDR2 YNNKEL come from the germline V gene (reference sequence). The CDR3 is 17 amino acids. The CDR3 nucleotides read TGTGCCAGCAGCCAAACTGACAGGGGGCGATTGAGGGAGACCCAGTACTTC. This translates into CASSQTDRGRLRETQYF.

The chain uses TRBV15 and TRBJ1-6; D unresolved. CDR3 length equals 16 residues. Per germline, CDR1 LNHNV and CDR2 YYDKDF (reference sequence). The ends were cut back, 1 base at V and 5 bases at J, with 12 bases in the middle. This CDR3 is CATSRGPGFDNSPLHF. CDR3 DNA: TGTGCCACCAGCAGAGGTCCCGGTTTTGATAATTCACCCCTCCACTTT.

This clone occurred once. V gene TRBV10-3 combines with J gene TRBJ2-1, with TRBD2 matching over 11 bases. Germline assignment: CDR1 ENHRY and CDR2 SYGVKD. Trimming cost V 7 bases and J 7 bases; bases outside gene matches: 12. The CDR3 is 16 amino acids. As DNA, the CDR3 is TGTGCCATCACTGAAGGGGGACTAGCGGCGGGGAATGAGCAGTTCTTC. Amino acids: CAITEGGLAAGNEQFF.

The chain joins TRBV19 to TRBJ2-3, with D maybe TRBD1 (5 bases). Trimming took off 4 bases at V and 0 bases at J, with 14 bases between the two ends. The germline CDR1 and CDR2 sequences are LNHDA and SQIVND (reference sequence). This CDR3 has 16 residues. In nucleotides, the CDR3 is TGTGCCAGTAGTAGCCCCCAAGGGGTTAGCACAGATACGCAGTATTTT. The encoded protein is CASSSPQGVSTDTQYF.

This sequence joins TRBV9 and TRBJ2-1, with 7 positions matching TRBD2. The length of the CDR3 is 15 residues. V lost 3 bases to trimming and J lost 4 bases; unmatched junction nucleotides: 7. CDR1 is SGDLS and CDR2 is YYNGEE in the germline V gene. The CDR3 sequence: CASSGGRGGYNEQFF. CDR3 DNA: TGTGCCAGCAGCGGAGGGCGGGGAGGGTACAATGAGCAGTTCTTC. Filled out from reference TRBV9 and TRBJ2-1, the complete variable domain reads DSGVTQTPKHLITATGQRVTLRCSPRSGDLSVYWYQQSLDQGLQFLIQYYNGEERAKGNILERFSAQQFPDLHSELNLSSLELGDSALYFCASSGGRGGYNEQFFGPGTRLTVL.

J is TRBJ1-2 and V is TRBV18; 7 bases map to TRBD1. Germline CDR1 is KGHSH and CDR2 is LQKENI. With 2 bases clipped from V and 4 bases from J, the junction kept 7 bases outside the gene matches. CDR3 length: 15 residues. In nucleotides, the CDR3 is TGTGCCAGCTCACCAAGGGACAGTCTGGGCTATGGCTACACCTTC. Translation gives CASSPRDSLGYGYTF.

The chain is built from TRBV30 and TRBJ2-3; possible D gene TRBD2, 6 bases. V was shortened by 2 bases and J by 1 base, with 22 bases between the two germline ends. The CDR3 loop spans 18 amino acids. In germline, CDR1 is GTSNPN, CDR2 SVGIG (reference sequence). CDR3 nucleotides: TGTGCCTGGAGTCGGTGGCGGGGAGACCTCTCGGGCACAGATACGCAGTATTTT. Translation gives CAWSRWRGDLSGTDTQYF.

The chain has TRBV3-1 (or the pseudogene TRBV3-2) and TRBJ2-1; maybe TRBD1 (5 bases). CDR1 and CDR2 from the germline V gene are LGHDT and YNNKEL (reference sequence). V was clipped by 7 bases and J by 4 bases, with 14 bases between them. The CDR3 contains 14 residues. CDR3: CASKLGLFYNEQFF. The CDR3 region has the DNA TGTGCCAGCAAACTGGGGCTTTTTTACAATGAGCAGTTCTTC.

The CDR3 spells CASSFRERGFYGYTF. For the CDR3, the DNA is TGTGCCAGCAGCTTTCGGGAGCGGGGATTCTATGGCTACACCTTC. The V gene is TRBV5-6, the J gene TRBJ1-2; D unclear. The CDR3 totals 15 residues. Trimming cost V 2 bases and J 4 bases, with 15 bases left between them. The germline gives CDR1 SGHDT, CDR2 YYEEEE.

Here the CDR3 DNA reads TGTGCCAGCACCGCACAGGGGGGGAACTATGGCTACACCTTC. This codes for CASTAQGGNYGYTF. The J gene is TRBJ1-2, the V gene TRBV3-1 (or the pseudogene TRBV3-2); 8 nucleotides agree with TRBD1. J gave up 2 bases and V 7 bases, and 6 bases lay outside the gene matches. Germline V gene lookup returns CDR1 LGHDT and CDR2 YNNKEL (reference sequence). This CDR3 region has 14 residues.

The CDR3 here is CASSLLAGPNYEQYF. In DNA form, the CDR3 reads TGTGCCAGCAGCTTACTAGCGGGGCCGAACTACGAGCAGTACTTC. The V and J genes are TRBV7-9 and TRBJ2-7; 9 bases line up with TRBD2. Losses at the gene ends were 2 bases for V and 3 bases for J; bases not matched to a gene: 5. CDR1 and CDR2 (germline): SEHNR, FQNEAQ (reference sequence). This CDR3 has 15 residues.

In regard to this clone: Within the sample, other DNA sequences also encode this same CDR3. V usage is TRBV7-2 and J usage is TRBJ2-7, with D unresolved. Trimming removed 1 base from V and 1 base from J, with 5 bases in between. The germline gives CDR1 SGHTA, CDR2 FQGNSA. CDR3 length equals 13 residues. CDR3 DNA sequence: TGTGCCAGCAGCTTAGTGTCTTCCTACGAGCAGTACTTC. This sequence encodes CASSLVSSYEQYF.

This chain uses TRBV28 with TRBJ1-6; 8 positions match TRBD1. The CDR3 is 15 residues long. The V and J ends lost 6 bases and 10 bases, in that order; junction bases with no gene match: 11. Germline loops: CDR1 MDHEN, CDR2 SYDVKM. The CDR3 sequence is CASRAHGQGISPLHF. The CDR3 coding sequence is TGTGCCAGCAGGGCGCATGGACAGGGCATATCACCCCTCCACTTT.

The gene calls are TRBV5-1 and TRBJ2-7, with a possible D match to TRBD1 (6 bases). V was pared by 3 bases and J by 3 bases, with 10 bases between. CDR1 is SGHRS and CDR2 is YFSETQ in the germline V gene. CDR3 length equals 13 residues. The CDR3 loop reads CASSSDSFYEQYF. The CDR3 DNA sequence: TGCGCCAGCAGCTCGGACAGTTTCTACGAGCAGTACTTC. The whole variable domain, filled in from reference TRBV5-1 and TRBJ2-7, reads KAGVTQTPRYLIKTRGQQVTLSCSPISGHRSVSWYQQTPGQGLQFLFEYFSETQRNKGNFPGRFSGRQFSNSRSEMNVSTLELGDSALYLCASSSDSFYEQYFGPGTRLTVT.